This T cell receptor beta chain was sequenced for a study of identical twins. Study observations and caveats: A lower insertion count was a feature of abundant cord blood beta clonotypes, with no such feature in memory repertoires. Researchers caution that invariant MAIT and iNKT cells could partly confound zero-insertion analyses. Findings depended on cross-sectional statistics rather than tracking the same donors.

MiXCR, applied by TCRdb to the 5' RACE reads, yields one record per CDR3 protein. The data hold 1.5 million or so distinct CDR3 sequences, with roughly 35% observed a single time. About this clonotype itself: Its antigen remains unknown.

Per germline, CDR1 SGDLS and CDR2 YYNGEE. The CDR3 has 16 residues. V was clipped by 4 bases and J by 0 bases; unmatched bases: 7. Material: cord blood. The clonotype originates from a newborn girl in good health. This chain joins TRBV9 and TRBJ1-1; TRBD1 aligns across 9 bases. This chain's CDR3 is CASSLFGTGMNTEAFF. The DNA for the CDR3 is TGTGCCAGCAGCCTATTTGGGACAGGGATGAACACTGAAGCTTTCTTT.